This T cell receptor (beta chain) was found in a study of blood T cell repertoires in COVID-19. CDR3 size: 20 residues. CDR1 SGDLS and CDR2 YYNGEE come from the germline V gene. V trimming: 3 bases; J trimming: 0 bases; junction bases outside the gene matches: 15. Sequencing used immunoSEQ multiplex PCR; TCRdb keeps in-frame clones, though not all of them. The repertoire holds 230,000 or so clones, less than 90% seen once, with nearly 20% in the top ten. The sample comprised peripheral blood. This TCR was recovered from a man aged 25-40 years with active or convalescent COVID-19. The chain has TRBV9 and TRBJ1-3, with 10 bases identical to TRBD1. The CDR3 coding sequence is TGTGCCAGCAGCGCAAAGCCTCCGGGGGGGACAGGGGCCTCTGGAAACACCATATATTTT. Encoded protein: CASSAKPPGGTGASGNTIYF. The whole variable domain, filled in from reference TRBV9 and TRBJ1-3, reads DSGVTQTPKHLITATGQRVTLRCSPRSGDLSVYWYQQSLDQGLQFLIQYYNGEERAKGNILERFSAQQFPDLHSELNLSSLELGDSALYFCASSAKPPGGTGASGNTIYFGEGSWLTVV.